The 20 T cell receptor beta chains listed next were all sequenced from one sample in a study of T cell responses to AZD1222 COVID-19 vaccine. Clones were read by immunoSEQ multiplex PCR, and TCRdb kept only the in-frame ones, dropping some. Of under 140,000 clones listed, roughly 89% are singletons. Here the sequenced sample was peripheral blood, taken 28 days after the second AZD1222 dose. All receptors come from an adult who received the AZD1222 COVID-19 vaccine.

Turning to this clone: At one end the junction does not follow the germline gene, possibly because of a read error. The gene calls are TRBV9 and TRBJ1-2; no reliable D call. There are 13 residues in the CDR3. The V gene's germline CDR1 is SGDLS and CDR2 YYNGEE. The CDR3 nucleotides read TGTGCCAGCAGCGTATCCCTGAAGTATGACTACACCTTC. It codes for CASSVSLKYDYTF.

This chain joins TRBV6-5 and TRBJ1-1, with D hard to call. Germline V lookup: CDR1 MNHEY, CDR2 SVGAGI. The V and J ends lost 6 bases and 1 base respectively, with 9 bases between them. This CDR3 is built from 13 residues. CDR3 amino acids: CASSSEENTEAFF. The CDR3 DNA reads TGTGCCAGCAGCTCCGAGGAGAACACTGAAGCTTTCTTT.

The V and J genes are TRBV6-5 and TRBJ2-5; a weak D match, TRBD2 (5 bases). V dropped 1 base and J dropped 6 bases, with 9 bases sitting between them. Germline V lookup: CDR1 MNHEY, CDR2 SVGAGI. This CDR3 has 13 amino acids. CDR3 nucleotide sequence: TGTGCCAGCAGTTACTTAGGGAGCCAGACCCAGTACTTC. Its protein is CASSYLGSQTQYF.

This clone was found once. This chain connects TRBV18 to TRBJ1-5, with D unresolved. The CDR3 is made up of 15 amino acids. V was cut by 3 bases and J by 4 bases, with 13 bases left in between. In germline, CDR1 is KGHSH, CDR2 LQKENI. CDR3 DNA: TGTGCCAGCTCACCTGAGGGCCAGGTGAATCAGCCCCAGCATTTT. Residues: CASSPEGQVNQPQHF.

The V call is TRBV12-3 or TRBV12-4, the J call TRBJ1-3; the match to TRBD1 covers 10 bases. The CDR3 contains 13 residues. The ends lost 7 bases at V and 7 bases at J; junction bases unmatched: 4. CDR3 loop: CASKTGGWNTIYF. The DNA for the CDR3 is TGTGCCAGCAAGACAGGGGGCTGGAACACCATATATTTT.

V is TRBV9 and J is TRBJ1-4, with a weak D call TRBD1 (6 bases). Germline V gene lookup returns CDR1 SGDLS and CDR2 YYNGEE. CDR3 length equals 15 residues. Trimming took off 5 bases at V and 8 bases at J, with 19 bases between the two ends. The CDR3 loop is CASSAQGSPGEKLFF. CDR3 nucleotide sequence: TGTGCCAGCAGTGCTCAGGGGTCCCCAGGGGAAAAACTGTTTTTT.

V usage is TRBV5-4 and J usage is TRBJ2-7; D remains unclear. The CDR3 spans 13 residues. Trimming stripped 2 bases from V and 2 bases from J, with 8 bases between. CDR1 is SGHNT and CDR2 is YYREEE in the germline V gene (reference sequence). The CDR3 reads CASSFGPPYEQYF. The CDR3 bases are TGTGCCAGCAGCTTCGGGCCTCCCTACGAGCAGTACTTC.

The gene calls are TRBV18 and TRBJ2-3; 11 positions match TRBD2. The V gene's germline CDR1 is KGHSH and CDR2 LQKENI. Unmatched junction bases numbered 10, after V lost 5 bases and J lost 9 bases. The CDR3 contains 15 residues. The CDR3 DNA reads as TGTGCCAGCTCAACAGGACTAGCGGGCTTCCCGACGCAGTATTTT. It translates to CASSTGLAGFPTQYF.

The chain employs TRBV7-8 and TRBJ2-7; either TRBD1 or TRBD2 may supply D (5 bases each). The CDR3 is made up of 15 amino acids. Germline loops: CDR1 SGHVS, CDR2 FQNEAQ. The V end lost 6 bases, the J end lost 2 bases, and 17 bases lay between the germline ends. The CDR3 region has the DNA TGTGCCAGCAGTACCACCGGGACGGTTACCTACGAGCAGTACTTC. This gives the protein CASSTTGTVTYEQYF.

This clone was seen only once. This sequence may be a read error, since a much larger clone differs from it by one base. The chain has TRBV7-3 and TRBJ1-2; possibly TRBD1 for D (6 bases). V lost 0 bases to trimming and J lost 8 bases, with 19 bases between them. The CDR3 contains 16 residues. Looked up from germline, CDR1 is SGHTA and CDR2 is FQGTGA. The CDR3 bases are TGTGCCAGCAGCTTAACGGGGGGAATTGACAGGAACGGCTACACCTTC. Encoded protein: CASSLTGGIDRNGYTF. The complete variable domain, with remaining parts taken from reference TRBV7-3 and TRBJ1-2, reads GAGVSQTPSNKVTEKGKYVELRCDPISGHTALYWYRQSLGQGPEFLIYFQGTGAADDSGLPNDRFFAVRPEGSVSTLKIQRTERGDSAVYLCASSLTGGIDRNGYTFGSGTRLTVV.

The chain has TRBV7-3 and TRBJ2-3, with 7 bases identical to TRBD2. This CDR3 is 12 amino acids long. Per germline, CDR1 SGHTA and CDR2 FQGTGA. The ends lost 4 bases at V and 7 bases at J; junction bases unmatched: 2. The chain's CDR3 is CASSYSGNTQYF. Written as DNA, the CDR3 is TGTGCCAGCAGCTACAGCGGGAATACGCAGTATTTT.

V gene TRBV5-1 combines with J gene TRBJ2-2; 7 positions match TRBD1. This CDR3 has 15 residues. Germline V CDR1 and CDR2: SGHRS, YFSETQ. The V gene end was trimmed by 5 bases and the J gene end by 6 bases; junction bases not matched to a gene: 10. In DNA form, the CDR3 reads TGCGCCAGCAGTCTTTCGACAGGGTGGGCCGGGGAGCTGTTTTTT. Encoded protein: CASSLSTGWAGELFF. Filled out from reference TRBV5-1 and TRBJ2-2, the complete variable domain reads KAGVTQTPRYLIKTRGQQVTLSCSPISGHRSVSWYQQTPGQGLQFLFEYFSETQRNKGNFPGRFSGRQFSNSRSEMNVSTLELGDSALYLCASSLSTGWAGELFFGEGSRLTVL.

This clone appeared a few times. The chain links TRBV28 to TRBJ1-2; 8 bases are shared with TRBD1. The CDR3 length is 15 residues. The junction had 19 bases not matched to a gene; V was cut back by 6 bases and J by 13 bases. In germline, CDR1 is MDHEN, CDR2 SYDVKM. The CDR3 reads CASSELDRAPGGSTF. The CDR3 DNA is TGTGCCAGCAGCGAATTGGACAGGGCACCTGGTGGGTCCACCTTC.

The chain employs TRBV5-1 and TRBJ2-1; possible D gene TRBD2, 5 bases. This CDR3 region has 16 residues. Deletions cut 1 base from V and 2 bases from J, with 13 bases between. The germline CDR1 and CDR2 sequences are SGHRS and YFSETQ. CDR3 region: CASSLFPDFTYNEQFF. The CDR3 DNA follows: TGCGCCAGCAGCTTGTTTCCGGACTTCACCTACAATGAGCAGTTCTTC.

Here the CDR3 reads CAISGQVSYEQYF. The CDR3 coding sequence is TGTGCCATCAGTGGTCAAGTTTCCTACGAGCAGTACTTC. The chain recombines TRBV10-3 with TRBJ2-7; D remains unclear. This CDR3 is 13 amino acids long. Germline V gene data show CDR1 as ENHRY and CDR2 as SYGVKD. The V end lost 4 bases, the J end lost 1 base, and 8 bases lay between the germline ends.

This sequence joins TRBV5-5 and TRBJ2-5; D is undetermined. This CDR3 region has 14 residues. V was cut by 3 bases and J by 5 bases, with 14 bases left in between. From germline, CDR1 is SGHKS and CDR2 YYEKEE (reference sequence). DNA of the CDR3: TGTGCCAGCAGCTCGGCGGTGGGAAGGGAGACCCAGTACTTC. This gives the protein CASSSAVGRETQYF.

This chain links TRBV5-6 with TRBJ1-2, with D possibly being TRBD1 (5 bases). V lost 2 bases to trimming and J lost 4 bases, with 18 bases between them. Germline V lookup: CDR1 SGHDT, CDR2 YYEEEE. This CDR3 comprises 16 residues. The CDR3, as DNA: TGTGCCAGCAGCTTCCCAAGACTCGGGACGTTCTATGGCTACACCTTC. It encodes CASSFPRLGTFYGYTF.

The V gene is TRBV7-9, the J gene TRBJ2-5, with 11 bases aligning to TRBD2. This CDR3 is built from 16 residues. CDR1 is SEHNR and CDR2 is FQNEAQ in the germline V gene (reference sequence). Losses at the gene ends were 4 bases for V and 4 bases for J; bases not matched to a gene: 8. CDR3 residues: CASSSLAGGPGETQYF. CDR3 DNA sequence: TGTGCCAGCAGCTCGTTAGCGGGGGGGCCAGGAGAGACCCAGTACTTC. Variable domain in full (rest from reference TRBV7-9 and TRBJ2-5): DTGVSQNPRHKITKRGQNVTFRCDPISEHNRLYWYRQTLGQGPEFLTYFQNEAQLEKSRLLSDRFSAERPKGSFSTLEIQRTEQGDSAMYLCASSSLAGGPGETQYFGPGTRLLVL.

The genes are TRBV11-3 and TRBJ2-3, with a weak D call TRBD2 (5 bases). CDR3 length equals 14 residues. Germline CDR1 reads SGHNT; CDR2 reads YENEEA. V was cut by 4 bases and J by 5 bases, with 13 bases left in between. CDR3 sequence reads: CASSSGPRGDTQYF. The CDR3 DNA follows: TGTGCCAGCAGCTCCGGGCCCCGGGGAGATACGCAGTATTTT.

The J gene is TRBJ2-7, the V gene TRBV7-2; 13 nucleotides agree with TRBD2. V was pared by 5 bases and J by 3 bases, with 4 bases of the junction left unmatched. Germline V gene data show CDR1 as SGHTA and CDR2 as FQGNSA. CDR3 length: 15 residues. In DNA, the CDR3 is TGTGCCAGCAGCCAGACTAGCGGGGGGTTCTACGAGCAGTACTTC. It codes for CASSQTSGGFYEQYF.